Listed below are T cell receptor beta chains from one sample, sequenced in a study of T cells in Graves' hyperthyroidism and ophthalmopathy. TCRdb processed the multiplex PCR reads anew with MiXCR; each CDR3 protein has one entry. Here the sample spans 550,000 to 700,000 distinct CDR3 sequences, around 45% being singletons. The specimen was peripheral blood or thyroid tissue (not recorded which). The receptors originated from an adult woman with Graves' disease, either hyperthyroidism or ophthalmopathy (not recorded which). CDR3s include the opening cysteine and the closing phenylalanine or tryptophan. D genes are given only for firm matches. A clone size is listed for some rows: how often the clone was seen (once, few, many), or a class if it is expanded.

>TRBJ1-5|19|once|NA|TRBV7-8
TGTGCCAGTAGTATAGATCAGAGTCGGGACATCCATGGCAATCAGCCCCAGCATTTT
CASSIDQSRDIHGNQPQHF
>TRBJ2-2|15|many|NA|TRBV5-1
TGCGCCAGCAGCACCCGCCAGAGAGAGGGCCGGGAGCTGTTTTTT
CASSTRQREGRELFF
>TRBJ2-3|15|NA|NA|TRBV2
TGTGCCAGCCGGCGGACGCAGGGGGGTCCAGATACGCAGTATTTT
CASRRTQGGPDTQYF
>TRBJ2-7|14|NA|NA|TRBV30
TGTGCCTGGAAATGGTCAGGGTTATCAGCCGAGCAGTACTTC
CAWKWSGLSAEQYF
>TRBJ2-7|11|many|NA|TRBV2
TGTGCCAGCAGTCCCCACAACGAGCAGTACTTC
CASSPHNEQYF
>TRBJ2-5|15|NA|TRBD1|TRBV11-2
TGTGCCAGCAGCACAGGGACAGATCCCCAAGAGACCCAGTACTTC
CASSTGTDPQETQYF
>TRBJ2-2|15|many|TRBD2|TRBV19
TGTGCCAGTAGTAACGCGGGGAGGGGAACCGGGGAGCTGTTTTTT
CASSNAGRGTGELFF
>TRBJ1-5|15|NA|NA|TRBV2
TGTGCCAGCAGTGAACGGGCCGTTAGCAATCAGCCCCAGCATTTT
CASSERAVSNQPQHF
>TRBJ2-6|18|few|TRBD2|TRBV29-1
TGCAGCGTTGCTACTGGACTAGCGGGATTCGCTGGGGCCAACGTCCTGACTTTC
CSVATGLAGFAGANVLTF
>TRBJ1-5|16|NA|NA|TRBV12-3/TRBV12-4
TGTGCCAGCAGTTTAGGTCCCGCAGGGGTCAATCAGCCCCAGCATTTT
CASSLGPAGVNQPQHF
>TRBJ2-2|12|many|NA|TRBV19
TGTGCCAGTCTGAGGGGGACCGGGGAGCTGTTTTTT
CASLRGTGELFF
>TRBJ1-5|15|many|NA|TRBV20-1
TGCAGTGCTAGAGATGTCACGGATAGCAATCAGCCCCAGCATTTT
CSARDVTDSNQPQHF
>TRBJ2-5|16|NA|TRBD2|TRBV7-8
TGTGCCAGCAGCGGGATTGGTCGGGGGGGCGCGGAGACCCAGTACTTC
CASSGIGRGGAETQYF
>TRBJ2-7|16|NA|NA|TRBV15
TGTGCCACCAGCAGAGAAAGGGAAAGCTCCCTCTACGAGCAGTACTTC
CATSRERESSLYEQYF
>TRBJ1-1|15|few|TRBD1|TRBV7-9
TGTGCCAGCAGCCCGGACAGGAAAAAGAACACTGAAGCTTTCTTT
CASSPDRKKNTEAFF
>TRBJ1-6|14|many|NA|TRBV27
TGTGCCAGCAGTTTCGGACAGTATAATTCACCCCTCCACTTT
CASSFGQYNSPLHF
>TRBJ1-6|16|few|TRBD1|TRBV10-3
TGTGCCACCCATTCGGGGTTCGGGACAGGGGTTTCACCCCTCCACTTT
CATHSGFGTGVSPLHF
>TRBJ2-6|14|once|NA|TRBV19
TGTGCCAGTAGTCCGGGCTCAGGGTCCAACGTCCTGACTTTC
CASSPGSGSNVLTF
>TRBJ2-7|13|many|TRBD1|TRBV10-3
TGTGCCATCAGTCTCGGGACAGACTACGAGCAGTACTTC
CAISLGTDYEQYF
>TRBJ1-3|15|NA|NA|TRBV9
TGTGCCAGCAGCGTTCTCCCGGGCTCAGGAAACACCATATATTTT
CASSVLPGSGNTIYF
>TRBJ1-2|11|few|NA|TRBV29-1
TGCAGCGGTGGGGCCGACGATGGCTACACCTTC
CSGGADDGYTF
>TRBJ1-6|13|few|NA|TRBV7-9
TGTGCCAGCAGCTTAGCGGGGAATTCACCCCTCCACTTT
CASSLAGNSPLHF
>TRBJ1-5|13|NA|NA|TRBV7-2
TGTGCCAGCAGCGGCAGGGTCCAAGAGACCCAGCATTTT
CASSGRVQETQHF
>TRBJ1-3|16|once|NA|TRBV2
TGTGCCAGCAGTGGACTACTAGGGGCGTATGGAAACACCATATATTTT
CASSGLLGAYGNTIYF
>TRBJ1-6|12|NA|NA|TRBV20-1
TGCAGTGCCCAAGGCCCGAATTCACCCCTCCACTTT
CSAQGPNSPLHF
>TRBJ1-6|15|few|NA|TRBV19
TGTGCCAGTAGTTGGGGTGGTGGGGAACTGTCACCCCTCCACTTT
CASSWGGGELSPLHF